The 13 T cell receptor beta chains below come from one sample, sequenced in a study of shared clonotypes between healthy human individuals. Using immunoSEQ multiplex PCR, the repertoire was profiled, and TCRdb retains in-frame clones only, with some absent. The sample records 110,000 or so clones, around two thirds being singletons. Sequencing was done on a sample of memory CD8+ T cells sorted from blood. The subset: CD45RO+ cells pooled with CCR7-negative TemRA cells. The source of these receptors is a woman aged 25 to 45 in good health.

J is TRBJ2-1 and V is TRBV15; the D gene is possibly TRBD2 (5 bases). V lost 5 bases to trimming and J lost 3 bases, with 17 bases between them. Per the germline V gene, CDR1 is LNHNV and CDR2 is YYDKDF (reference sequence). The CDR3 has 16 residues. The CDR3 here is CATSLGRGPSYNEQFF. The CDR3 bases are TGTGCCACCAGCCTTGGCCGCGGGCCTAGCTACAATGAGCAGTTCTTC. The complete variable domain, with remaining parts taken from reference TRBV15 and TRBJ2-1, reads DAMVIQNPRYQVTQFGKPVTLSCSQTLNHNVMYWYQQKSSQAPKLLFHYYDKDFNNEADTPDNFQSRRPNTSFCFLDIRSPGLGDTAMYLCATSLGRGPSYNEQFFGPGTRLTVL.

The chain has TRBV5-4 and TRBJ1-1; D ambiguous. Trimming pared 0 bases from V and 4 bases from J, leaving 7 bases between. The germline V gene encodes CDR1 SGHNT and CDR2 YYREEE (reference sequence). The length of the CDR3 is 13 residues. For the CDR3, the DNA is TGTGCCAGCAGCTTGGGGGGATTCACTGAAGCTTTCTTT. Translation: CASSLGGFTEAFF. The full variable domain, its missing parts supplied by reference TRBV5-4 and TRBJ1-1, is ETGVTQSPTHLIKTRGQQVTLRCSSQSGHNTVSWYQQALGQGPQFIFQYYREEENGRGNFPPRFSGLQFPNYSSELNVNALELDDSALYLCASSLGGFTEAFFGQGTRLTVV.

Only a few counts were recorded for this clone. The chain links TRBV29-1 to TRBJ2-7; 8 positions agree with TRBD2. Germline values: CDR1 SQVTM, CDR2 ANQGSEA. The J segment lost 4 bases and the V segment lost 4 bases, leaving 12 bases of the junction unmatched. The CDR3 has 15 amino acids. The CDR3 region is CSVVFVTSGAYEQYF. The DNA of the CDR3 is TGCAGCGTTGTGTTCGTCACTAGCGGAGCATACGAGCAGTACTTC.

V and J are TRBV25-1 and TRBJ1-1; possible D gene TRBD1, 6 bases. Germline V gene data show CDR1 as MGHDK and CDR2 as SYGVNS. V lost 4 bases to trimming and J lost 3 bases, with 15 bases between them. CDR3 length: 15 residues. The CDR3 sequence is CASSGGHGGYTEAFF. The CDR3 DNA reads TGTGCCAGCAGTGGGGGGCATGGGGGATACACTGAAGCTTTCTTT.

Concerning this clone itself: This same CDR3 is encoded by further DNA sequences in the sample. This chain uses TRBV2 with TRBJ2-6, with D unresolved. This CDR3 has 14 amino acids. Deletions cut 4 bases from V and 1 base from J, with 5 bases between. Germline CDR1 is SNHLY and CDR2 is FYNNEI. This chain's CDR3 is CASSVRSGANVLTF. The CDR3 DNA follows: TGTGCCAGCAGTGTACGGTCTGGGGCCAACGTCCTGACTTTC.

There are a few counts of this clone. V and J are TRBV10-3 and TRBJ1-5; D unclear. Germline CDR1 ENHRY, CDR2 SYGVKD. V lost 10 bases and J 6 bases, leaving 16 bases between the germline ends. CDR3 size: 13 residues. CDR3 DNA sequence: TGTGCCACCCACCACGGATATGGTCAGCCCCAGCATTTT. As protein: CATHHGYGQPQHF.

The chain carries TRBV7-9 and TRBJ1-1, with TRBD1 identical over 7 bases. V lost 3 bases and J lost 1; bases outside the gene matches: 5. Germline CDR1 and CDR2: SEHNR and FQNEAQ (reference sequence). The CDR3 covers 15 residues. CDR3 region: CASSFKGARNTEAFF. For the CDR3, the DNA is TGTGCCAGCAGCTTCAAGGGGGCGAGGAACACTGAAGCTTTCTTT.

The V call is TRBV14, the J call TRBJ1-1; D is possibly TRBD1 (5 bases). Germline V gene data show CDR1 as SGHDN and CDR2 as FVKESK. Trimming stripped 5 bases from V and 5 bases from J, with 15 bases between. The CDR3 spans 14 residues. CDR3 bases: TGTGCCAGCAGCTCTACGGGACCGACTACTGAAGCTTTCTTT. This encodes CASSSTGPTTEAFF.

V gene TRBV19 combines with J gene TRBJ2-5; 7 bases align to TRBD2. The CDR3 is 14 residues long. Germline lookup yields CDR1 LNHDA and CDR2 SQIVND (reference sequence). Losses at the gene ends were 4 bases for V and 3 bases for J; bases not matched to a gene: 5. CDR3 in amino acids: CASSNTGGEETQYF. CDR3 DNA sequence: TGTGCCAGTAGTAACACGGGAGGCGAAGAGACCCAGTACTTC.

V and J are TRBV4-2 and TRBJ2-5; 8 positions agree with TRBD2. This CDR3 is 15 amino acids long. V lost 3 bases, J lost 5 bases, and 8 bases stayed unmatched. Germline CDR1 and CDR2: LGHNA and YNFKEQ. CDR3 sequence (DNA): TGTGCCAGCAGCCATAGTAGCGGGGACCGGGAGACCCAGTACTTC. Translated: CASSHSSGDRETQYF.

The J gene is TRBJ2-5, the V gene TRBV30; D is tentatively TRBD1 or TRBD2 (6 bases each). V was cut by 0 bases and J by 5 bases, with 10 bases left in between. CDR1 GTSNPN and CDR2 SVGIG come from the germline V gene (reference sequence). CDR3 length equals 13 residues. This CDR3 reads CAWSVGGPETQYF. CDR3 DNA sequence: TGTGCCTGGAGTGTTGGGGGGCCGGAGACCCAGTACTTC.

The chain is built from TRBV13 and TRBJ2-2; tentatively, D is TRBD1 (5 bases). Germline CDR1 reads PRHDT; CDR2 reads FYEKMQ (reference sequence). The V and J ends lost 5 bases and 2 bases respectively, with 15 bases between them. The CDR3 is 16 amino acids. Written as DNA, the CDR3 is TGTGCCAGCAGCCCAACTTGGGGCTCTAACACCGGGGAGCTGTTTTTT. Protein product: CASSPTWGSNTGELFF.

This clone has just a few counts. The rearrangement joins TRBV7-6 to TRBJ2-7; D is unresolved. V was shortened by 5 bases and J by 3 bases, with 17 bases between the two germline ends. Germline V gene lookup returns CDR1 SGHVS and CDR2 FNYEAQ. The CDR3 contains 15 residues. The CDR3 reads CASSQGDLPVYEQYF. The CDR3 DNA reads as TGTGCCAGCAGCCAAGGAGATCTGCCCGTCTACGAGCAGTACTTC.